The 12 T cell receptor beta chains given below trace back to one sample, sequenced in a study of blood T cell repertoires in COVID-19. Assay: immunoSEQ multiplex PCR; the TCRdb copy retains only in-frame clones and omits some. The repertoire has roughly 260,000 clones, about four fifths of them found once; the top ten carry 3% to 4.5%. Sequenced sample: PBMCs or T cells enriched from blood (not recorded which). These receptors were taken from a woman aged 40 to 49 who had been exposed to COVID-19.

This chain links TRBV23-1 with TRBJ2-3; TRBD1 agrees at 7 bases. Being an ORF, TRBV23-1 has a function that is uncertain. The CDR3 length is 15 residues. V lost 4 bases, J lost 3 bases, and 7 bases stayed unmatched. The CDR3: CASSRPTGRTDTQYF. DNA of the CDR3: TGCGCCAGCAGTCGACCGACAGGGAGAACAGATACGCAGTATTTT.

The chain employs TRBV27 and TRBJ2-5, with 8 bases that match TRBD2. Germline loops: CDR1 MNHEY, CDR2 SMNVEV (reference sequence). V shed 2 bases, J shed 7 bases, and the junction held 9 bases outside the gene matches. This CDR3 region has 15 residues. Here the CDR3 reads CASSLHSGTDGTQYF. DNA for the CDR3: TGTGCCAGCAGTTTACATAGCGGGACTGATGGGACCCAGTACTTC.

As concerns this clone: A much larger clone is a single base away; this may be a read error. The genes are TRBV3-1 (or the pseudogene TRBV3-2) and TRBJ1-3, with D possibly TRBD1 on 6 matching bases. V lost 4 bases, J lost 0 bases, and 7 bases lay in between. The CDR3 length is 14 residues. CDR1 LGHDT and CDR2 YNNKEL come from the germline V gene (reference sequence). The CDR3 loop is CASSPQGSGNTIYF. CDR3 DNA sequence: TGTGCCAGCAGCCCACAGGGCTCTGGAAACACCATATATTTT.

This clone has a handful of counts. This chain connects TRBV27 to TRBJ1-3; no clear D. V gave up 5 bases and J gave up 0 bases, with 17 bases separating them. Germline V gene sequence: CDR1 MNHEY, CDR2 SMNVEV (reference sequence). The CDR3 has 17 residues. CDR3 nucleotides: TGTGCCAGCAGTCCCGGGGTCCCCAGCCTCTCTGGAAACACCATATATTTT. Its translation: CASSPGVPSLSGNTIYF.

This clone showed up just once. The sample has other DNA sequences that encode this CDR3 too. The CDR3 protein is CASSFTGSSNQPQHF. The CDR3 DNA reads TGTGCCAGCAGCTTTACAGGGAGTAGCAATCAGCCCCAGCATTTT. V usage is TRBV7-2 and J usage is TRBJ1-5; D perhaps matches TRBD1 (6 bases). V gave up 3 bases and J gave up 0 bases, with 9 bases separating them. This CDR3 region has 15 residues. Looked up from germline, CDR1 is SGHTA and CDR2 is FQGNSA.

This rearrangement joins TRBV2 to TRBJ2-3; 10 bases match TRBD2. Trimming removed 6 bases from V and 13 bases from J; junction bases left unmatched: 13. Germline-derived CDR1 and CDR2 are SNHLY and FYNNEI. The CDR3 totals 14 residues. CDR3 in amino acids: CASRENPGTSVKYF. Written as DNA, the CDR3 is TGTGCCAGCAGAGAAAATCCCGGGACTAGCGTCAAGTATTTT. Complete variable domain (other parts from reference TRBV2 and TRBJ2-3): EPEVTQTPSHQVTQMGQEVILRCVPISNHLYFYWYRQILGQKVEFLVSFYNNEISEKSEIFDDQFSVERPDGSNFTLKIRSTKLEDSAMYFCASRENPGTSVKYFGPGTRLTVL.

The chain recombines TRBV2 with TRBJ1-1; TRBD1 agrees at 7 bases. Germline trimming cut 4 bases from V and 1 base from J; bases unmatched to any gene: 9. Germline values: CDR1 SNHLY, CDR2 FYNNEI. This CDR3 has 16 amino acids. The CDR3 DNA reads TGTGCCAGCAGTGGACAGGGAATCTCTCGGAACACTGAAGCTTTCTTT. Translation: CASSGQGISRNTEAFF.

A few counts support this clone. The CDR3 is CASSRRDEGNEKLFF. The CDR3 DNA sequence: TGCGCCAGCAGCCGGAGGGACGAGGGAAATGAAAAACTGTTTTTT. The V gene is TRBV4-1, the J gene TRBJ1-4, with D possibly matching TRBD1 (5 bases). The V end lost 4 bases, the J end lost 5 bases, and 14 bases lay between the germline ends. The V gene's germline CDR1 is MGHRA and CDR2 YSYEKL. The CDR3 consists of 15 residues.

The J gene is TRBJ1-1, the V gene TRBV5-6, with a weak D call TRBD1 (6 bases). CDR1 and CDR2 from the germline V gene are SGHDT and YYEEEE. V dropped 4 bases and J dropped 1 base, with 14 bases sitting between them. CDR3 size: 15 residues. The CDR3 loop is CASSDETGSNTEAFF. The CDR3, as DNA: TGTGCCAGCAGCGACGAGACAGGATCGAACACTGAAGCTTTCTTT.

J is TRBJ1-2 and V is TRBV6-6, with D tentatively TRBD1 (6 bases). Germline lookup yields CDR1 MNHNY and CDR2 SVGAGI (reference sequence). CDR3 length: 13 amino acids. V dropped 6 bases and J dropped 6 bases, with 14 bases sitting between them. This chain's CDR3 is CASSHNRDNGYTF. CDR3 sequence (DNA): TGTGCCAGCAGCCATAACAGGGACAATGGCTACACCTTC.

The gene calls are TRBV19 and TRBJ2-7; TRBD1 agrees at 7 bases. Germline V gene sequence: CDR1 LNHDA, CDR2 SQIVND (reference sequence). This CDR3 contains 16 residues. The junction had 17 bases not matched to a gene; V was cut back by 7 bases and J by 5 bases. The CDR3 DNA follows: TGTGCCAGTAAGATACGGGACAGCGATTACGTTGACGAGCAGTACTTC. Translated: CASKIRDSDYVDEQYF.

The chain joins TRBV19 to TRBJ1-2; perhaps TRBD1 as D (5 bases). Between the trimmed V and J ends, which lost 9 bases and 0 bases, there was a span of 20 bases. Per germline, CDR1 LNHDA and CDR2 SQIVND (reference sequence). This CDR3 region has 16 residues. The CDR3 DNA sequence: TGTGCCAGCTACAGTGGGGCTGACCCAGCTAACTATGGCTACACCTTC. Translation: CASYSGADPANYGYTF.